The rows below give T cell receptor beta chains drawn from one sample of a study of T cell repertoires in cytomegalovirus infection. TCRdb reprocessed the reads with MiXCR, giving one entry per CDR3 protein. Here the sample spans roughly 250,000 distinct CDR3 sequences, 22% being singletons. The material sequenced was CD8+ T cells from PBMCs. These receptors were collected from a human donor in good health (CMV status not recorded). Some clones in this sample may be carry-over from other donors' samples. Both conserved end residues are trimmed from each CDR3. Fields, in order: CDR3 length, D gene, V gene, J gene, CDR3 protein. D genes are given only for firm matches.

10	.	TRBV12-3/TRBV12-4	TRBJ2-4	ASSPDKNIQY
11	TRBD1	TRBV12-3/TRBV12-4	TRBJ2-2	ASEGQHTGELF
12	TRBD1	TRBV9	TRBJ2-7	ASSARDRVDEQY
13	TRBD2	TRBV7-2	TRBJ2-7	ASSLEGLAGDEQY
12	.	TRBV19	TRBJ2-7	ASSIGGGPYEQY
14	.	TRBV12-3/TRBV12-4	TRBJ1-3	ASSSLGTYSGNTIY
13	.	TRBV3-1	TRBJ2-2	ASSHRPPGTGELF
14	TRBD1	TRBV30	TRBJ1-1	AWIGQGAGVGTEAF
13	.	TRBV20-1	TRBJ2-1	SAREDSSSYNEQF
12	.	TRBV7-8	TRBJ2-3	ASSFLERGDTQY
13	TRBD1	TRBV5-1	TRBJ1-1	ASSLEGQQNTEAF
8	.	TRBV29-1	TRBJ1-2	SVLYDGYT
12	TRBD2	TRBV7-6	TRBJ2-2	ASSPSGGVGELF
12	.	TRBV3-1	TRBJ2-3	ASSHRILTDTQY
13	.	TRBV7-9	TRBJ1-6	ASSSRDGGAAPLH
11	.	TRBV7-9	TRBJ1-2	ASSLVQGPGYT
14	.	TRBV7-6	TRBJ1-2	ASSPRAQDFRYGYT
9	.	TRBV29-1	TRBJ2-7	SVEAGREQY
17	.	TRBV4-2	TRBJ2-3	ASSQGLSEADGSADTQY
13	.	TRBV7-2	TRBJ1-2	ASSPVETINYGYT
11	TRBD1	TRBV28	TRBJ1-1	ASSRQGAAEAF
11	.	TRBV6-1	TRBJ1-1	ASRSGGWTEAF
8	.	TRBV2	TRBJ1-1	AGRGPSVF
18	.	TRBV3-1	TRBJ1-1	ASSQDLIGTVGMANTEAF
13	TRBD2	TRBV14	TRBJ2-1	ASSQFRGAYNEQF
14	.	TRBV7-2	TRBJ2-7	ASSLGSGESSYEQY
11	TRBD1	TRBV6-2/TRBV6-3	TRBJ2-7	ASSGDSGREQY
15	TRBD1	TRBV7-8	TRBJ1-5	ASSETPRTGSNQPQH
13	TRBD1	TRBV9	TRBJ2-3	ASSAYRGITDTQY
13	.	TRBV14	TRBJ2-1	ASSGGGGNYNEQF
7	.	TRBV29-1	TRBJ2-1	SVDNEQF
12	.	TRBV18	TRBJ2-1	ASSNDKYYNEQF
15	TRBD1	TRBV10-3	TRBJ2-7	AISEPFAGQGAYEQY
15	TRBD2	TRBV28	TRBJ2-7	ASSLIRTSGGFYEQY
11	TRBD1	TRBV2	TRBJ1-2	ASRNRGEIGYT
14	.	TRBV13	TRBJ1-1	ASSWGSGGGNTEAF
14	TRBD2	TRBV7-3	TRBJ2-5	ASSSGLAGGQETQY
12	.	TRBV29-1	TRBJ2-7	SVERLDNSYEQY
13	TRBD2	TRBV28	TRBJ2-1	ASSLSSGGAVEQF
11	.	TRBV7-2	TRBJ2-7	ASSLSVTYEQY
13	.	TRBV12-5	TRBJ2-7	ASGFTSGAPYEQY
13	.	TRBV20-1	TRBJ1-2	SASTWGSEGYGYT
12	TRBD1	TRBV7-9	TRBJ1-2	ASSLEGTGNGYT
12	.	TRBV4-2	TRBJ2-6	ASSQETGANVLT
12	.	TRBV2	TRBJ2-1	ASSRRTPTDEQF
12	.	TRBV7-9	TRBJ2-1	ASSNVGGNNEQF
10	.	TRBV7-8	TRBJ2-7	ASSSGAREQY
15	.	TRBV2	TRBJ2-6	ASSGRGEFSGANVLT
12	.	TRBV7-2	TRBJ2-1	ASTLDPPYNEQF
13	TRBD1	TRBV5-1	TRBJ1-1	ASSLWTGGDTEAF
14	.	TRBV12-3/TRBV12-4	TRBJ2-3	ASSNGWQRDTDTQY
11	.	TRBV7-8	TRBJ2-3	ASSRDSADTQY
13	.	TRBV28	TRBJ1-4	ASSPSRVSYEKLF
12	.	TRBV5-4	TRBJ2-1	ASSSGTSIHEQF
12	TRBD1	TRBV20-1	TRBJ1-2	SATGGDRGNGYT
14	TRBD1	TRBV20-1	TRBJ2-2	SARVFVQGRTGELF
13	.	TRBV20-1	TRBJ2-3	SAKGSPPLTDTQY